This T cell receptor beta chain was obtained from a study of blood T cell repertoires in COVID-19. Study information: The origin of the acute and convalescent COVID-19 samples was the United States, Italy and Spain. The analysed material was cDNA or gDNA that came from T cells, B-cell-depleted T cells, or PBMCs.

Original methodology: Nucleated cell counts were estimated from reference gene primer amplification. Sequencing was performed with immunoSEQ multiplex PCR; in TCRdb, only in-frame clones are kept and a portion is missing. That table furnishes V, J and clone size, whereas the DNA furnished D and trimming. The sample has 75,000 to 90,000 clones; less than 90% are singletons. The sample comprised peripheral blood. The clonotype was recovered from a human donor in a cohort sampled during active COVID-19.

Written as DNA, the CDR3 is TGTGCCAGTAGTCTGGGGGCCCCTTCGGACAATGAGCAGTTCTTC. This encodes CASSLGAPSDNEQFF. The V call is TRBV19, the J call TRBJ2-1; D might be TRBD1 (6 bases). The V gene's germline CDR1 is LNHDA and CDR2 SQIVND (reference sequence). With 5 bases removed from V and 5 bases from J, the gap between germline ends came to 16 bases. There are 15 residues in the CDR3.